This TCR beta chain was documented in a study of blood T cell repertoires in COVID-19. As for the study in general: Samples representing acute and convalescent COVID-19 were sourced from the United States, Italy and Spain.

Per the original data handling: Reference gene primer amplification yielded estimated nucleated cell counts. Libraries were prepared by immunoSEQ multiplex PCR; TCRdb keeps only in-frame clonotypes and omits some of them. D and trimming come from the DNA, and the V and J calls and clone size come from that table. The data show 150,000 to 200,000 clones, roughly 88% seen once. Trimming at V came to 1 base and at J to 3 bases, leaving 3 bases not matched to a gene. The germline V gene encodes CDR1 MDHEN and CDR2 SYDVKM. The CDR3 extends over 14 amino acids. Allocation to cohorts depended on clinical history reported by the participants. All recovered Cohort 3 donors got two negative PCRs, got clearance, or saw symptom resolution.

The chain carries TRBV28 and TRBJ2-7; 7 nucleotides line up with TRBD2. The source is a woman aged 55-69 years who had recovered from COVID-19. Sequenced sample: PBMCs or T cells enriched from blood (not recorded which). CDR3 region: CASSLFASGYEQYF. CDR3 DNA sequence: TGTGCCAGCAGTTTATTTGCTAGCGGCTACGAGCAGTACTTC.